This TCR beta chain was observed in a study of T cell repertoires in cytomegalovirus infection. The study's findings and limits: Carriers of CMV and the relevant HLA type were discriminated by public TCR beta frequency. Dominating the ex vivo response were TCR beta clonotypes that were CMV-specific and HLA-C-restricted.

A word on this clonotype: Its antigen is undetermined.

TCRdb analysed the reads with MiXCR anew, one entry per CDR3 protein. The sample holds some 700,000 distinct CDR3 sequences; 35% to 45% are singletons and the top ten take more than 2.5%. CDR1 and CDR2 from the germline V gene are LNHDA and SQIVND (reference sequence). The CDR3 runs to 14 residues. V was shortened by 3 bases and J by 9 bases, with 17 bases between the two germline ends. The sequence came from a human donor in good health (CMV status not recorded). Some clones in this sample may be carry-over from other donors' samples. The chain couples TRBV19 to TRBJ1-1, with D perhaps TRBD1 (6 bases). Sequencing was done on a sample of PBMCs. CDR3 amino acids: CASSISHRDYKAFF. DNA for the CDR3: TGTGCCAGTAGTATCTCCCACAGGGATTATAAAGCTTTCTTT.